A single sample gave rise to the 30 T cell receptor beta chains below, sequenced in a study of PD-L1 blockade in urothelial cancer. TCRdb's table, derived via immunoSEQ multiplex PCR, lists solely in-frame clones and lacks some. Of about 110,000 clones listed, around 93% were seen once; the top ten hold about 4%. Specified time point: peripheral blood 6 weeks after treatment start. Specimen: PBMCs, collected around atezolizumab (anti-PD-L1) treatment. These TCRs come from a man between 60 and 75 years old with urothelial cancer.

This clone was observed once. The rearrangement uses TRBV10-3 and TRBJ2-7; 14 bases align to TRBD2. The V and J ends lost 8 bases and 4 bases, in that order; junction bases with no gene match: 10. The CDR3 sequence is 16 residues long. The germline V gene has CDR1 ENHRY and CDR2 SYGVKD. The CDR3 nucleotides read TGTGCCATCTTTAACGGACTAGCGGGAGGACGGTACGAGCAGTACTTC. Translation gives CAIFNGLAGGRYEQYF.

This clone was recorded only once. The rearrangement uses TRBV9 and TRBJ2-3; possible D gene TRBD2, 5 bases. The CDR3 covers 15 residues. The germline CDR1 and CDR2 sequences are SGDLS and YYNGEE. V was trimmed by 0 bases and J by 5 bases, leaving 13 bases between them. The DNA of the CDR3 is TGTGCCAGCAGCGTAGCGGGAACCCGCGAAGATACGCAGTATTTT. This encodes CASSVAGTREDTQYF.

This rearrangement joins TRBV5-6 to TRBJ1-5; 8 bases line up with TRBD1. CDR3 length equals 15 residues. Trimming cost V 4 bases and J 1 base; bases outside gene matches: 4. The germline V gene has CDR1 SGHDT and CDR2 YYEEEE. CDR3 nucleotides: TGTGCCAGCAGCCGTGCAGGGGGCAGCAATCAGCCCCAGCATTTT. This sequence encodes CASSRAGGSNQPQHF.

The rearrangement uses TRBV7-2 and TRBJ1-2, with 7 positions matching TRBD1. Germline CDR1 reads SGHTA; CDR2 reads FQGNSA. This CDR3 is 15 amino acids long. V gave up 5 bases and J gave up 4 bases; unmatched junction bases: 10. CDR3 loop: CASSILQGPIYGYTF. For the CDR3, the DNA is TGTGCCAGCAGCATTTTACAGGGGCCCATCTATGGCTACACCTTC.

The genes are TRBV7-2 and TRBJ2-5; possibly TRBD1 for D (5 bases). The CDR3 runs to 13 residues. Trimming removed 2 bases at V and 4 bases at J, with 8 bases between. Germline V gives CDR1 SGHTA, CDR2 FQGNSA. The CDR3, as DNA: TGTGCCAGCAGCTTACAGGGTAGAGAGACCCAGTACTTC. Translated, it gives CASSLQGRETQYF.

This chain uses TRBV4-3 with TRBJ2-7, with TRBD1 matching 7 bases. The V gene's germline CDR1 is LGHNA and CDR2 YSLEER. V gave up 0 bases and J gave up 4 bases; unmatched junction bases: 12. The CDR3 covers 17 residues. The CDR3: CASSQDLEGGDRYEQYF. DNA for the CDR3: TGCGCCAGCAGCCAAGATCTGGAAGGGGGCGATCGGTACGAGCAGTACTTC.

The chain recombines TRBV5-1 with TRBJ2-7; D not certain. CDR1 and CDR2 from the germline V gene are SGHRS and YFSETQ. CDR3 length: 14 amino acids. V lost 4 bases and J 2 bases, leaving 13 bases between the germline ends. The CDR3 DNA is TGCGCCAGCAGCCTCTCGTATGGCCCCTACGAGCAGTACTTC. Its translation is CASSLSYGPYEQYF. Variable domain in full (rest from reference TRBV5-1 and TRBJ2-7): KAGVTQTPRYLIKTRGQQVTLSCSPISGHRSVSWYQQTPGQGLQFLFEYFSETQRNKGNFPGRFSGRQFSNSRSEMNVSTLELGDSALYLCASSLSYGPYEQYFGPGTRLTVT.

V and J are TRBV6-1 and TRBJ2-5, with a tentative D call TRBD2 (6 bases). CDR1 MNHNS and CDR2 SASEGT come from the germline V gene. Deletions cut 4 bases from V and 2 bases from J, with 8 bases between. This CDR3 comprises 13 residues. The CDR3 is CASSGGLQETQYF. For the CDR3, the DNA is TGTGCCAGCAGTGGTGGACTACAAGAGACCCAGTACTTC.

Here the CDR3 reads CASSQDITSTDTQYF. CDR3 bases: TGTGCCAGCAGCCAAGATATTACTAGCACAGATACGCAGTATTTT. The J gene is TRBJ2-3, the V gene TRBV4-2, with no clear D. The ends were cut back, 0 bases at V and 0 bases at J, with 7 bases in the middle. The germline V gene has CDR1 LGHNA and CDR2 YNFKEQ. This CDR3 has 15 amino acids.

The chain couples TRBV9 to TRBJ1-4, with D possibly matching TRBD1 (5 bases). This CDR3 spans 14 amino acids. The V gene's germline CDR1 is SGDLS and CDR2 YYNGEE. V dropped 3 bases and J dropped 2 bases, with 8 bases sitting between them. DNA for the CDR3: TGTGCCAGCAGCGCCAGGGTCACTAATGAAAAACTGTTTTTT. Amino acid sequence: CASSARVTNEKLFF.

This clone has only one observation. The V call is TRBV21-1, the J call TRBJ2-7; TRBD1 is taken as the D call from the table, unchecked against the DNA. TRBV21-1 is classified as a pseudogene. This CDR3 contains 16 residues. The CDR3 spells CASSTRQGIGRYEQYF. In DNA, the CDR3 is TGTGCCAGCAGCACCCGACAGGGTATAGGACGCTACGAGCAGTACTTC.

This clone was detected once. The genes are TRBV9 and TRBJ2-2; tentatively, D is TRBD2 (6 bases). The germline V gene encodes CDR1 SGDLS and CDR2 YYNGEE. Trimming left V 4 bases short and J 5 bases short, with 9 bases between. This CDR3 contains 13 residues. CDR3 bases: TGTGCCAGCAGCAGGACTATTACCGGGGAGCTGTTTTTT. This encodes CASSRTITGELFF.

This sequence joins TRBV30 and TRBJ2-7, with a possible D match to TRBD1 (6 bases). Germline V gene lookup returns CDR1 GTSNPN and CDR2 SVGIG (reference sequence). The ends were cut back, 2 bases at V and 3 bases at J, with 17 bases in the middle. The CDR3 sequence is 15 residues long. The CDR3, as DNA: TGTGCCTGGAGTACGGCCGGGACACTTTTCTACGAGCAGTACTTC. Its protein is CAWSTAGTLFYEQYF. The full variable domain, rest sourced from reference TRBV30 and TRBJ2-7, is SQTIHQWPATLVQPVGSPLSLECTVEGTSNPNLYWYRQAAGRGLQLLFYSVGIGQISSEVPQNLSASRPQDRQFILSSKKLLLSDSGFYLCAWSTAGTLFYEQYFGPGTRLTVT.

The chain recombines TRBV30 with TRBJ2-7; 7 bases map to TRBD2. The CDR3 has 13 amino acids. Looked up from germline, CDR1 is GTSNPN and CDR2 is SVGIG (reference sequence). J lost 2 bases, V lost 1 base, and 2 bases had no gene match. CDR3 in DNA: TGTGCCTGGAGTGGACGGGGGGCCTACGAGCAGTACTTC. Amino acids: CAWSGRGAYEQYF.

The V and J genes are TRBV30 and TRBJ2-7; D is perhaps TRBD1 (5 bases). Trimming took off 7 bases at V and 3 bases at J, with 25 bases between the two ends. The CDR3 loop spans 16 amino acids. Germline V CDR1 and CDR2: GTSNPN, SVGIG (reference sequence). The CDR3 DNA sequence: TGTGCCTATAGGAGTAGGTCCGAGGCAGACAGCTACGAGCAGTACTTC. This sequence encodes CAYRSRSEADSYEQYF.

This chain uses TRBV7-6 with TRBJ2-7, with 14 bases that match TRBD2. In germline, CDR1 is SGHVS, CDR2 FNYEAQ. V shed 5 bases and J 5 bases; nucleotides not matched to a gene: 5. The CDR3 consists of 15 residues. This CDR3 is CASSPGLAGGHEQYF. For the CDR3, the DNA is TGTGCCAGCAGCCCTGGACTAGCGGGGGGCCACGAGCAGTACTTC.

With regard to this clone: A read error may account for a junction end that differs from germline. This rearrangement joins TRBV20-1 to TRBJ2-5, with TRBD2 matching over 8 bases. CDR3 length: 11 amino acids. Germline values: CDR1 DFQATT, CDR2 SNEGSKA (reference sequence). The CDR3 nucleotides read TGCAGTGCCGGGAGGGTAGAGGCCCAGTACTTC. Translated: CSAGRVEAQYF.

The rearrangement links TRBV29-1 to TRBJ2-4; 9 bases align to TRBD2. Trimming took 6 bases from V and 7 from J; bases not matched to a gene: 7. This CDR3 contains 13 residues. CDR1 SQVTM and CDR2 ANQGSEA come from the germline V gene. CDR3 sequence: CSVGAGGKNIQYF. The CDR3 coding sequence is TGCAGCGTCGGGGCGGGAGGGAAGAACATTCAGTACTTC.

This chain links TRBV7-8 with TRBJ1-1, with TRBD1 matching 10 bases. Germline values: CDR1 SGHVS, CDR2 FQNEAQ. This CDR3 spans 18 amino acids. J gave up 4 bases and V 5 bases, and 16 bases lay outside the gene matches. CDR3 sequence: CASSGGTGEISRSTEAFF. CDR3 nucleotide sequence: TGTGCCAGCAGCGGAGGGACAGGGGAAATTTCTCGAAGCACTGAAGCTTTCTTT. Combining the CDR3 with reference TRBV7-8 and TRBJ1-1 gives the whole variable domain GAGVSQSPRYKVAKRGQDVALRCDPISGHVSLFWYQQALGQGPEFLTYFQNEAQLDKSGLPSDRFFAERPEGSVSTLKIQRTQQEDSAVYLCASSGGTGEISRSTEAFFGQGTRLTVV.

The chain is built from TRBV5-1 and TRBJ2-3, with 7 bases matching TRBD2. J gave up 2 bases and V 4 bases, and 7 bases lay outside the gene matches. This CDR3 is 15 amino acids long. The germline V gene encodes CDR1 SGHRS and CDR2 YFSETQ. CDR3 nucleotide sequence: TGCGCCAGCAGCCCCAACCGGGGGGACACAGATACGCAGTATTTT. Protein sequence: CASSPNRGDTDTQYF.

The chain couples TRBV19 to TRBJ2-1; TRBD2 aligns across 7 bases. Germline-derived CDR1 and CDR2 are LNHDA and SQIVND (reference sequence). The V segment lost 5 bases and the J segment 0 bases; nucleotides outside the gene matches: 4. The CDR3 covers 15 residues. CDR3 residues: CASSREDSSYNEQFF. DNA for the CDR3: TGTGCCAGTAGTCGGGAGGATAGCTCCTACAATGAGCAGTTCTTC. Combining the CDR3 with reference TRBV19 and TRBJ2-1 gives the whole variable domain DGGITQSPKYLFRKEGQNVTLSCEQNLNHDAMYWYRQDPGQGLRLIYYSQIVNDFQKGDIAEGYSVSREKKESFPLTVTSAQKNPTAFYLCASSREDSSYNEQFFGPGTRLTVL.

The chain uses TRBV5-8 and TRBJ1-2; 7 bases line up with TRBD1. Germline V CDR1 and CDR2: SGHTS, YDEGEE. The CDR3 loop spans 13 amino acids. The V gene end was trimmed by 5 bases and the J gene end by 8 bases; junction bases not matched to a gene: 9. The CDR3, as DNA: TGTGCCAGCAGAAAGACAGGGTCGGGGGGCTACACCTTC. It encodes CASRKTGSGGYTF.

In its sample, this clone was seen once. CDR3 bases: TGTGCTACAGGACAAGAGACCCAGTACTTC. Translation gives CATGQETQYF. J is TRBJ2-5 and V is TRBV5-4; the D gene is possibly TRBD1 (5 bases). The CDR3 is 10 residues long. Looked up from germline, CDR1 is SGHNT and CDR2 is YYREEE (reference sequence).

V usage is TRBV15 and J usage is TRBJ2-3; no clear D. The length of the CDR3 is 14 residues. CDR1 and CDR2 (germline): LNHNV, YYDKDF (reference sequence). V lost 0 bases, J lost 1 base, and 5 bases lay in between. As DNA, the CDR3 is TGTGCCACCAGCAGAGATGCGGGCACAGATACGCAGTATTTT. Its translation is CATSRDAGTDTQYF.

V and J are TRBV6-5 and TRBJ1-2, with D possibly being TRBD1 (6 bases). V was shortened by 5 bases and J by 2 bases, with 9 bases between the two germline ends. The CDR3 spans 13 residues. Germline V gene sequence: CDR1 MNHEY, CDR2 SVGAGI. The CDR3 nucleotides read TGTGCCAGCAGTACCCAGGGGAACTATGGCTACACCTTC. It is translated as CASSTQGNYGYTF.

This chain joins TRBV30 and TRBJ2-3; D may be TRBD2 (5 bases). V was pared by 0 bases and J by 1 base, with 8 bases between. Looked up from germline, CDR1 is GTSNPN and CDR2 is SVGIG (reference sequence). CDR3 length: 14 amino acids. CDR3 DNA: TGTGCCTGGAGTGTCCCCGGGGGCACAGATACGCAGTATTTT. Its protein product is CAWSVPGGTDTQYF.

The chain joins TRBV11-2 to TRBJ1-3; 11 positions match TRBD1. V shed 5 bases and J 4 bases; nucleotides not matched to a gene: 1. Germline V gene sequence: CDR1 SGHAT, CDR2 FQNNGV. CDR3 length equals 14 residues. The CDR3 protein is CASSRDRGGNTIYF. In nucleotides, the CDR3 is TGTGCCAGCAGCCGGGACAGGGGGGGAAACACCATATATTTT.

The CDR3 sequence is CASSLRPGNEQFF. In DNA, the CDR3 is TGCGCCAGCAGCCTCCGCCCCGGGAATGAGCAGTTCTTC. The V gene is TRBV4-3, the J gene TRBJ2-1, with D unresolved. Trimming removed 4 bases at V and 7 bases at J, with 11 bases between. Germline assignment: CDR1 LGHNA and CDR2 YSLEER. The CDR3 is 13 residues long.

The chain recombines TRBV6-6 with TRBJ1-5; 9 bases are a match to TRBD1. The length of the CDR3 is 15 residues. Germline CDR1 is MNHNY and CDR2 is SVGAGI (reference sequence). V gave up 2 bases and J gave up 4 bases; unmatched junction bases: 3. Here the CDR3 reads CASSYAGQGNQPQHF. The CDR3 nucleotides are TGTGCCAGCAGTTACGCTGGACAGGGGAATCAGCCCCAGCATTTT.

J is TRBJ2-1 and V is TRBV11-3, with TRBD2 matching over 10 bases. The CDR3 runs to 15 residues. Germline V gene lookup returns CDR1 SGHNT and CDR2 YENEEA. V trimming: 1 base; J trimming: 5 bases; junction bases outside the gene matches: 2. CDR3 in DNA: TGTGCCAGCAGCTTAGGGCTAGCGGGGGACAATGAGCAGTTCTTC. This encodes CASSLGLAGDNEQFF.